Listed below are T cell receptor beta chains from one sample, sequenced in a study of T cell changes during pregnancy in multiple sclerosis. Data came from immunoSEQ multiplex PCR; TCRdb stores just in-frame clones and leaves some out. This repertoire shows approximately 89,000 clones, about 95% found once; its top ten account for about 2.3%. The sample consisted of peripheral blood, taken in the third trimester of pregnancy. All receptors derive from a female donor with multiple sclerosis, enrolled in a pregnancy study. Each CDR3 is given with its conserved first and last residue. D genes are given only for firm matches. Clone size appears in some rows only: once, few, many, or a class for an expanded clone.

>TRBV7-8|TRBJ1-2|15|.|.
TGTGCCAGCAGCTTAGCGCTAGGGCAGGGGAATGGCTACACCTTC
CASSLALGQGNGYTF
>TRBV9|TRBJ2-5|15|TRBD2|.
TGTGCCAGCAGCGTAGACGAGGCGGGAGGCGAGACCCAGTACTTC
CASSVDEAGGETQYF
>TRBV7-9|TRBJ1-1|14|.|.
TGTGCCAGCAGCTTAGGCCCAGGGGTGAGGGAAGCTTTCTTT
CASSLGPGVREAFF
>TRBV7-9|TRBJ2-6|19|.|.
TGTGCCAGCAGCACTAAGACAGGCCAAAGGGGCTCTGGGGCCAACGTCCTGACTTTC
CASSTKTGQRGSGANVLTF
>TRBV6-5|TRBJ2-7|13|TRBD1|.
TGTGCCAGCACAGGGCAGGGGGTCCACGAGCAGTACTTC
CASTGQGVHEQYF
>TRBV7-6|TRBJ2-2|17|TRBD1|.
TGTGCCAGCAGCTTAGAGTACAGGGGTTCGGGCACCGGGGAGCTGTTTTTT
CASSLEYRGSGTGELFF
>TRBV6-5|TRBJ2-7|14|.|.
TGTGCCAGCAGTTTCCACAGGGCGCCCTACGAGCAGTACTTC
CASSFHRAPYEQYF
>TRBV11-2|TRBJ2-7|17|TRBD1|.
TGTGCCAGCAGCTCCTTACCCCGGGACAGGCGCCCCTACGAGCAGTACTTC
CASSSLPRDRRPYEQYF
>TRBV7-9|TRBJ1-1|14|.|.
TGTGCCAGCAGCTTACAGGGCGCGAACACTGAAGCTTTCTTT
CASSLQGANTEAFF
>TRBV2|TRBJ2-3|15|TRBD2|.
TGTGCCAGCAGACCAACTAGCGGGGGGGCCGATACGCAGTATTTT
CASRPTSGGADTQYF
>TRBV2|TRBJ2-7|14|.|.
TGTGCCTGCGATTCTCCAGGATCCATCTACGAGCAGTACTTC
CACDSPGSIYEQYF
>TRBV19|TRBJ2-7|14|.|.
TGTGCCAGTAGTATTTTTGCCGGGATCTACGAGCAGTACTTC
CASSIFAGIYEQYF
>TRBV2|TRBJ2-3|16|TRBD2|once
TGTGCCAGCAGTGACGCAGCGGGGGGGTTAACAGATACGCAGTATTTT
CASSDAAGGLTDTQYF
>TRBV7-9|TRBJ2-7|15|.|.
TGTGCCAGCAGCGACTCCCAGGGGTGGTACTACGAGCAGTACTTC
CASSDSQGWYYEQYF
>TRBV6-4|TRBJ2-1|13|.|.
TGTGCCAGCGGGCGGGACTCCTCTAGTGAGCAGTTCTTC
CASGRDSSSEQFF
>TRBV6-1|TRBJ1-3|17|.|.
TGTGCCAGCAGTGAAAGGGGCCGGAAGGTTACTGGAAACACCATATATTTT
CASSERGRKVTGNTIYF
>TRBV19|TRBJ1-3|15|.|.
TGTGCCAGTATCCCTGGCCCTGGCTCTGGAAACACCATATATTTT
CASIPGPGSGNTIYF
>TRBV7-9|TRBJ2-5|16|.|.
TGTGCCAGCAGCCCGAGACAGGCGAGGTCCAAAGAGACCCAGTACTTC
CASSPRQARSKETQYF
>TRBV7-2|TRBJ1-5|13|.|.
TGTGCCAGCAGCTTACCGGGTGCTCAGCCCCAGCATTTT
CASSLPGAQPQHF
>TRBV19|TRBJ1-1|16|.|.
TGTGCCAGTAGTGGGGGACTTGGCAGGGTGTCGCCTGAAGCTTTCTTT
CASSGGLGRVSPEAFF
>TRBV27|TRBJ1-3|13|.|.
TGTGCCAGCAGTTCAGGGGCTGGAAACACCATATATTTT
CASSSGAGNTIYF
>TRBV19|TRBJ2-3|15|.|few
TGTGCCAGTAGTATAGGGGAAGGGGTGACAGATACGCAGTATTTT
CASSIGEGVTDTQYF
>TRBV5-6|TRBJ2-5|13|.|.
TGTGCCAGCAGCTTGGGGAGGAAAGAGACCCAGTACTTC
CASSLGRKETQYF
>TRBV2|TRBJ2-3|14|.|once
TGTGCCAGCAGTGAACAGGGAATTTCAGATACGCAGTATTTT
CASSEQGISDTQYF
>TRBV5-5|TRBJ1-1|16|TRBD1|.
TGTGCCAGCAGCTACCCCGGACAGGGGGCGAACACTGAAGCTTTCTTT
CASSYPGQGANTEAFF
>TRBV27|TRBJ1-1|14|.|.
TGTGCCAGCAGTTTAGGGACCCTACAGGGTCACGCTTTCTTT
CASSLGTLQGHAFF
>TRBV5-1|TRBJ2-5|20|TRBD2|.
TGCGCCAGCAGCTTCCGACGCCCAAAAACTAGCGGGGGGACGAGGGAGACCCAGTACTTC
CASSFRRPKTSGGTRETQYF
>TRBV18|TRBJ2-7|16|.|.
TGTGCCAGCTCACCACAAAGACGACGACTCTCCTACGAGCAGTACTTC
CASSPQRRRLSYEQYF
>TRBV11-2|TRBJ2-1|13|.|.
TGTGCCAGCAGCTTAATTCCGGACAATGAGCAGTTCTTC
CASSLIPDNEQFF
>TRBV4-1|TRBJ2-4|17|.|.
TGCGCCAGCAGCCAGTACGACAGAACCCTAGCCAAAAACATTCAGTACTTC
CASSQYDRTLAKNIQYF
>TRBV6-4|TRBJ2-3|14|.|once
TGTGCCAGCAGTGAGTCCGGTCTCACAGATACGCAGTATTTT
CASSESGLTDTQYF
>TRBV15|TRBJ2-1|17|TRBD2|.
TGTGCCACCAGCAGAGGGGAGCTAGCGGGTACCGACAATGAGCAGTTCTTC
CATSRGELAGTDNEQFF
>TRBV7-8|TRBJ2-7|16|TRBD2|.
TGTGCCAGCAGCCCAAGACTAGCGGGGGGCTCCTACGAGCAGTACTTC
CASSPRLAGGSYEQYF
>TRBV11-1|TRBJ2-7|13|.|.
TGTGCCAGCAGCCATGGGCTGTCCTACGAGCAGTACTTC
CASSHGLSYEQYF
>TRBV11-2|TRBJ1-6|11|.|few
TGTGCCAGCAGCTTCCGTGAGTCCCTCCACTTT
CASSFRESLHF
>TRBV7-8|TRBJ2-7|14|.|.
TGTGCCACCTCTGTCACAACAAGAATTTACGAGCAGTACTTC
CATSVTTRIYEQYF
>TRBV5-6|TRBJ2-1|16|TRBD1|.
TGTGCCAGCAGCGGGACAGGGGGCTGGTCAGGCAATGAGCAGTTCTTC
CASSGTGGWSGNEQFF
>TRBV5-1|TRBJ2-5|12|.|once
TGCGCCACCACGGGGGAAGAGGAGACCCAGTACTTC
CATTGEEETQYF
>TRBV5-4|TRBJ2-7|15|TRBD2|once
TGTGCCAGCAGGCTAGAAGCGGGGGCCTCCTACGAGCAGTACTTC
CASRLEAGASYEQYF
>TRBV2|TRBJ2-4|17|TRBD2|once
TGTGCCAGCAGTGAAGCGAGACTAGCGGGGGCCAAAAACATTCAGTACTTC
CASSEARLAGAKNIQYF
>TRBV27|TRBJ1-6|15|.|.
TGTGCCAGCCGAAGGAGCCACCGTGTAGGTTCACCCCTCCACTTT
CASRRSHRVGSPLHF
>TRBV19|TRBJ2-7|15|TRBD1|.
TGTGCCAGTAGTATAGGGACAGGGGGGTTCTACGAGCAGTACTTC
CASSIGTGGFYEQYF
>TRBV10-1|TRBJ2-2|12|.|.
TGCGCCAGCATGGAGGACACCGGGGAGCTGTTTTTT
CASMEDTGELFF
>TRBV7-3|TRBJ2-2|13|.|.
TGTGCCAGCAGTAGCGGAAACACCGGGGAGCTGTTTTTT
CASSSGNTGELFF
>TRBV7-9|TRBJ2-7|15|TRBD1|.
TGTGCCAGCAGCATCCCCGGGACAGGGCTCGGCGAGCAGTACTTC
CASSIPGTGLGEQYF
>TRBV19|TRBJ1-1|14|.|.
TGTGCCAGTAGTGCTACAGGGAGGAACACTGAAGCTTTCTTT
CASSATGRNTEAFF
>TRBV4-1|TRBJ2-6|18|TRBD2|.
TGCGCCAGCAGCAACCCTAGCGGGGGGAGCTCTGGGGCCAACGTCCTGACTTTC
CASSNPSGGSSGANVLTF
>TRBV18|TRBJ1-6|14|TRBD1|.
TGTGCCAGCTCCCGACAGGGGACGGGTTCACCCCTCCACTTT
CASSRQGTGSPLHF